This entry features one T cell receptor (beta chain) sequence. This entry belongs to a study of OX40 agonist ivuxolimab in advanced cancers. TCRdb's table, derived via immunoSEQ multiplex PCR, lists solely in-frame clones and lacks some. The data contain tens of thousands of clones, about four fifths of them singletons. The CDR3 runs to 16 residues. Germline V gives CDR1 MDHEN, CDR2 SYDVKM. Trimming removed 5 bases from V and 4 bases from J; junction bases left unmatched: 11. The V and J genes are TRBV28 and TRBJ1-5; TRBD1 matches 7 bases. The clonotype was recovered from an adult with an advanced solid tumor such as melanoma, head and neck, liver or kidney cancer. Sequenced here: CD4+ or CD8+ T cells sorted from blood, sampled in a trial of the OX40 agonist ivuxolimab. The CDR3 is CASSKPGTATNQPQHF. The CDR3 DNA is TGTGCCAGCAGTAAGCCCGGGACAGCCACTAATCAGCCCCAGCATTTT. The full variable domain, completed using reference TRBV28 and TRBJ1-5, is DVKVTQSSRYLVKRTGEKVFLECVQDMDHENMFWYRQDPGLGLRLIYFSYDVKMKEKGDIPEGYSVSREKKERFSLILESASTNQTSMYLCASSKPGTATNQPQHFGDGTRLSIL.